This TCR beta chain comes out of a study of T cells expressing NK-cell markers. Overall study context: Out of eight donors sequenced, seven tested HCMV-seropositive and the remaining one seronegative.

TCRdb derives one entry per CDR3 protein from the 5' RACE reads, leaving out DNA. This specimen shows hundreds of thousands of distinct CDR3 sequences; the ten leading clones hold approximately 3.5%. The CDR3 spans 15 residues. Germline CDR1 and CDR2: LGHNA and YNFKEQ. The chain combines TRBV4-2 with TRBJ1-1. The sequenced sample consisted of blood T cells: a sorted CD56 or NKG2C T cell subset, CD4+ or CD8+ T cells, or bulk PBMC T cells (not recorded which). The source of this sequence is a man younger than 35 in good health. The CDR3 here is CASSQDRQMNTEAFF.